These 24 T cell receptor beta chains were sequenced from one sample in a study of T cells in tuberculosis. Time point of the sample: new active TB diagnosis, blood taken before or within 7 days of starting treatment. Profiling relied on immunoSEQ multiplex PCR, and the TCRdb table lists in-frame clones only, not all of them. This table holds under 50,000 clones, roughly 94% found once. The sequenced sample was PBMCs, obtained at tuberculosis diagnosis. Receptors originate from an adult with tuberculosis.

CDR3 nucleotide sequence: TGTGCCAGTAGTACGGGACAGGGGGCCAGTCAGCCCCAGCATTTT. Translated, it gives CASSTGQGASQPQHF. The genes are TRBV19 and TRBJ1-5, with 12 positions matching TRBD1. The CDR3 spans 15 residues. Germline lookup yields CDR1 LNHDA and CDR2 SQIVND (reference sequence). V lost 4 bases, J lost 6 bases, and 4 bases stayed unmatched. The full variable domain, rest sourced from reference TRBV19 and TRBJ1-5, is DGGITQSPKYLFRKEGQNVTLSCEQNLNHDAMYWYRQDPGQGLRLIYYSQIVNDFQKGDIAEGYSVSREKKESFPLTVTSAQKNPTAFYLCASSTGQGASQPQHFGDGTRLSIL.

The genes are TRBV5-1 and TRBJ2-7, with D perhaps matching TRBD2 (7 bases). Germline V gives CDR1 SGHRS, CDR2 YFSETQ. Trimming took off 5 bases at V and 3 bases at J, with 18 bases between the two ends. There are 15 residues in the CDR3. CDR3 bases: TGCGCCAGCAGTTCCCGGGGGGCAGGGAGCTACGAGCAGTACTTC. This translates into CASSSRGAGSYEQYF.

The rearrangement joins TRBV5-6 to TRBJ1-4, with a possible D match to TRBD1 (5 bases). The CDR3 is 16 residues long. V was clipped by 3 bases and J by 0 bases, with 12 bases between them. The germline V gene has CDR1 SGHDT and CDR2 YYEEEE. CDR3: CASSSMGLSTNEKLFF. In nucleotides, the CDR3 is TGTGCCAGCAGCTCGATGGGACTATCAACTAATGAAAAACTGTTTTTT.

This clone was counted only a few times. V gene TRBV6-5 combines with J gene TRBJ2-3; 7 bases line up with TRBD2. The CDR3 extends over 15 amino acids. In germline, CDR1 is MNHEY, CDR2 SVGAGI. The J segment lost 2 bases and the V segment lost 4 bases, leaving 6 bases of the junction unmatched. CDR3 sequence: CASSSKAGPTDTQYF. The DNA for the CDR3 is TGTGCCAGCAGTTCAAAAGCGGGGCCCACAGATACGCAGTATTTT.

This chain uses TRBV5-1 with TRBJ1-3, with D possibly matching TRBD1 (5 bases). This CDR3 contains 16 residues. Germline V lookup: CDR1 SGHRS, CDR2 YFSETQ. The V end lost 4 bases, the J end lost 1 base, and 15 bases lay between the germline ends. CDR3 loop: CASSATTGSSGNTIYF. The CDR3 DNA follows: TGCGCCAGCAGCGCAACTACAGGTTCTTCTGGAAACACCATATATTTT.

This clone appeared once. The V gene is TRBV7-2, the J gene TRBJ1-1; D possibly corresponds to TRBD1 (6 bases). Trimming left V 7 bases short and J 3 bases short, with 15 bases between. The CDR3 is 14 residues long. CDR1 SGHTA and CDR2 FQGNSA come from the germline V gene. CDR3 region: CASKARGSYTEAFF. The CDR3 nucleotides are TGTGCCAGCAAGGCGAGGGGGAGTTACACTGAAGCTTTCTTT.

The V gene is TRBV30, the J gene TRBJ1-1, with 8 bases fitting TRBD1. V gave up 4 bases and J gave up 1 base; unmatched junction bases: 8. The CDR3 extends over 15 amino acids. Germline V CDR1 and CDR2: GTSNPN, SVGIG (reference sequence). CDR3 DNA sequence: TGTGCCTGGAATGGAAGGACAGGGCGGAACACTGAAGCTTTCTTT. This codes for CAWNGRTGRNTEAFF.

The J gene is TRBJ2-2, the V gene TRBV5-8, with TRBD1 matching over 7 bases. V was pared by 4 bases and J by 1 base, with 7 bases of the junction left unmatched. From germline, CDR1 is SGHTS and CDR2 YDEGEE. This CDR3 comprises 16 residues. This CDR3 is CASSKGTAQNTGELFF. The CDR3 nucleotides read TGTGCCAGCAGCAAAGGGACAGCCCAGAACACCGGGGAGCTGTTTTTT. The complete variable domain, with remaining parts taken from reference TRBV5-8 and TRBJ2-2, reads EAGVTQSPTHLIKTRGQQATLRCSPISGHTSVYWYQQALGLGLQFLLWYDEGEERNRGNFPPRFSGRQFPNYSSELNVNALELEDSALYLCASSKGTAQNTGELFFGEGSRLTVL.

This clone was seen only once. The chain is built from TRBV2 and TRBJ1-4, with D possibly matching TRBD1 (6 bases). CDR1 is SNHLY and CDR2 is FYNNEI in the germline V gene. Deletions cut 5 bases from V and 2 bases from J, with 9 bases between. The CDR3 contains 14 residues. This CDR3 is CASSTTGTNEKLFF. Written as DNA, the CDR3 is TGTGCCAGCAGTACCACAGGGACTAATGAAAAACTGTTTTTT.

This chain connects TRBV19 to TRBJ2-2, with 7 bases identical to TRBD2. J lost 8 bases, V lost 5 bases, and 5 bases had no gene match. The CDR3 runs 13 residues. Germline V gene sequence: CDR1 LNHDA, CDR2 SQIVND (reference sequence). CDR3 in DNA: TGTGCCAGTAGTGACTGGGGAGGGGGGGAGCTGTTTTTT. It is translated as CASSDWGGGELFF.

The chain uses TRBV5-1 and TRBJ2-3; the D gene is possibly TRBD1 (6 bases). The CDR3 consists of 14 residues. Germline CDR1 SGHRS, CDR2 YFSETQ. The V end was cut by 3 bases, the J end by 4 bases, with 12 bases between. This chain's CDR3 is CASSWGQGSDTQYF. The CDR3 region has the DNA TGCGCCAGCAGCTGGGGGCAGGGGTCAGATACGCAGTATTTT.

CDR3 region: CASRDPTGGSEQYF. The CDR3 coding sequence is TGCGCCAGCAGGGATCCAACAGGTGGCAGCGAGCAGTACTTC. The chain joins TRBV5-1 to TRBJ2-7; D is perhaps TRBD1 (5 bases). The CDR3 extends over 14 amino acids. V was pared by 5 bases and J by 6 bases, with 18 bases between. Germline-derived CDR1 and CDR2 are SGHRS and YFSETQ.

This chain uses TRBV2 with TRBJ1-2, with D perhaps TRBD1 (5 bases). The V end lost 11 bases, the J end lost 6 bases, and 19 bases lay between the germline ends. This CDR3 has 13 amino acids. Germline CDR1 is SNHLY and CDR2 is FYNNEI. In nucleotides, the CDR3 is TGTGCCTTCGGGGGGAACCCTATAGATGGCTACACCTTC. Amino acids: CAFGGNPIDGYTF.

The sample holds one count of this clone. This rearrangement joins TRBV15 to TRBJ2-3, with D tentatively TRBD1 (5 bases). This CDR3 comprises 17 residues. Trimming shortened V by 8 bases and J by 3 bases, and 24 bases separated the two germline ends. The V gene's germline CDR1 is LNHNV and CDR2 YYDKDF (reference sequence). The CDR3 bases are TGTGCCACCTTAAAGGGGTCCGCGAGCCGTATAACAGATACGCAGTATTTT. Residues: CATLKGSASRITDTQYF.

V gene TRBV10-3 combines with J gene TRBJ2-1; 7 bases are shared with TRBD1. V dropped 3 bases and J dropped 6; count of bases not matched to a gene: 8. Germline loops: CDR1 ENHRY, CDR2 SYGVKD. CDR3 size: 15 residues. CDR3 residues: CAISDETGRPNEQFF. The CDR3 DNA is TGTGCCATCAGTGATGAGACAGGGCGACCCAATGAGCAGTTCTTC.

This clone appeared a single time. The chain recombines TRBV19 with TRBJ1-1; D ambiguous. Trimming left V 3 bases short and J 1 base short, with 6 bases between. The CDR3 runs to 13 residues. The germline V gene has CDR1 LNHDA and CDR2 SQIVND (reference sequence). The CDR3 region is CASSIGGNTEAFF. CDR3 DNA sequence: TGTGCCAGTAGTATTGGCGGGAACACTGAAGCTTTCTTT.

The rearrangement links TRBV29-1 to TRBJ1-1; 7 nucleotides agree with TRBD1. V lost 4 bases, J lost 4 bases, and 6 bases stayed unmatched. Germline CDR1 reads SQVTM; CDR2 reads ANQGSEA. The CDR3 spans 13 residues. This CDR3 is CSVVRGRGTEAFF. In nucleotides, the CDR3 is TGCAGCGTTGTTAGGGGGCGGGGCACTGAAGCTTTCTTT. Looking up the rest from reference TRBV29-1 and TRBJ1-1 gives the full variable domain: SAVISQKPSRDICQRGTSLTIQCQVDSQVTMMFWYRQQPGQSLTLIATANQGSEATYESGFVIDKFPISRPNLTFSTLTVSNMSPEDSSIYLCSVVRGRGTEAFFGQGTRLTVV.

This chain connects TRBV4-1 to TRBJ2-3; 10 positions agree with TRBD1. Trimming cost V 3 bases and J 7 bases; bases outside gene matches: 13. Germline assignment: CDR1 MGHRA and CDR2 YSYEKL. The CDR3 length is 17 residues. The CDR3 nucleotides read TGCGCCAGCAGCCAGGAGGGGGACAGGGGAGGATCATATACGCAGTATTTT. Translation gives CASSQEGDRGGSYTQYF.

The rearrangement links TRBV12-5 to TRBJ1-1; 9 nucleotides agree with TRBD1. The CDR3 extends over 13 amino acids. Germline assignment: CDR1 LGHNT and CDR2 FRNRAP. V lost 6 bases, J lost 9 bases, and 8 bases stayed unmatched. The CDR3 spells CASGRDRERKAFF. The CDR3, as DNA: TGTGCTAGTGGCCGGGACAGGGAGCGCAAAGCTTTCTTT.

This clone has just one count. J is TRBJ1-1 and V is TRBV27; D not resolved. The V gene lost 3 bases and the J gene lost 3 bases, with 11 bases spanning the gap. Germline CDR1 reads MNHEY; CDR2 reads SMNVEV (reference sequence). The CDR3 totals 14 residues. DNA for the CDR3: TGTGCCAGCAGTTTTAGAGAAATAGACACTGAAGCTTTCTTT. It translates to CASSFREIDTEAFF.

CDR3 in amino acids: CASRSPSGELFF. In DNA form, the CDR3 reads TGTGCCAGCAGAAGCCCTTCCGGGGAGCTGTTTTTT. V is TRBV28 and J is TRBJ2-2; D not resolved. Trimming removed 6 bases from V and 6 bases from J, with 8 bases in between. Germline CDR1 reads MDHEN; CDR2 reads SYDVKM. The CDR3 loop spans 12 amino acids.

This chain uses TRBV6-5 with TRBJ2-7, with a tentative D call TRBD2 (5 bases). Germline V gene data show CDR1 as MNHEY and CDR2 as SVGAGI. The CDR3 totals 15 residues. The V gene lost 2 bases and the J gene lost 5 bases, with 16 bases spanning the gap. The CDR3 DNA follows: TGTGCCAGCAGTTACCTGGGTGGTCAGCGGAACGAGCAGTACTTC. The encoded protein is CASSYLGGQRNEQYF.

The gene calls are TRBV7-9 and TRBJ2-3; the D is unclear. The CDR3 consists of 13 residues. The V and J ends lost 1 base and 0 bases respectively, with 2 bases between them. Per germline, CDR1 SEHNR and CDR2 FQNEAQ (reference sequence). The CDR3 protein is CASSLVSTDTQYF. DNA of the CDR3: TGTGCCAGCAGCTTAGTAAGCACAGATACGCAGTATTTT. Drawing the rest from reference TRBV7-9 and TRBJ2-3, the complete variable domain is DTGVSQNPRHKITKRGQNVTFRCDPISEHNRLYWYRQTLGQGPEFLTYFQNEAQLEKSRLLSDRFSAERPKGSFSTLEIQRTEQGDSAMYLCASSLVSTDTQYFGPGTRLTVL.

The chain carries TRBV7-2 and TRBJ1-1; no definite D call. Germline-derived CDR1 and CDR2 are SGHTA and FQGNSA. Trimming removed 5 bases from V and 10 bases from J, with 14 bases in between. The CDR3 covers 12 residues. The CDR3 DNA reads TGTGCCAGCAGCCCTCGGACGGCGGGAGCTTTCTTT. This encodes CASSPRTAGAFF.